This T cell receptor beta chain was sequenced for a study of metastatic and nonmetastatic thyroid tumors. Study as a whole: Peripheral blood and tumor or nodule samples from malignant and benign thyroid patients were compared. Regarding the study as a whole: Patients with malignant thyroid tumors reportedly had significantly higher TCR beta diversity than those with benign nodules, in blood and tumor.

This clone was seen more than once but under ten times. Its antigen is not known. Original data processing: Clinicopathological groups differed in CDR3, with these differences serving to build a distant-metastasis classifier for papillary thyroid cancer. TCRdb re-processed the PCR reads through MiXCR. These V and J calls derive from TCRdb rather than the authors' analysis. The sample lists roughly 20,000 clones, about a third occurring once. CDR1 and CDR2 (germline): DFQATT, SNEGSKA (reference sequence). Trimming left V 2 bases short and J 1 base short, with 17 bases between. The CDR3 consists of 16 residues. No patient received treatment before thyroid surgery.

The V call is TRBV20-1, the J call TRBJ2-5; maybe TRBD2 (6 bases). The source of this sequence is a female donor with papillary thyroid cancer or a benign thyroid nodule (not recorded which). Some clones in this sample may be carry-over from other donors' samples. Source material: tumor tissue. CDR3 loop: CSARPPNSGFQETQYF. For the CDR3, the DNA is TGCAGTGCTAGACCCCCAAATAGCGGATTCCAAGAGACCCAGTACTTC.